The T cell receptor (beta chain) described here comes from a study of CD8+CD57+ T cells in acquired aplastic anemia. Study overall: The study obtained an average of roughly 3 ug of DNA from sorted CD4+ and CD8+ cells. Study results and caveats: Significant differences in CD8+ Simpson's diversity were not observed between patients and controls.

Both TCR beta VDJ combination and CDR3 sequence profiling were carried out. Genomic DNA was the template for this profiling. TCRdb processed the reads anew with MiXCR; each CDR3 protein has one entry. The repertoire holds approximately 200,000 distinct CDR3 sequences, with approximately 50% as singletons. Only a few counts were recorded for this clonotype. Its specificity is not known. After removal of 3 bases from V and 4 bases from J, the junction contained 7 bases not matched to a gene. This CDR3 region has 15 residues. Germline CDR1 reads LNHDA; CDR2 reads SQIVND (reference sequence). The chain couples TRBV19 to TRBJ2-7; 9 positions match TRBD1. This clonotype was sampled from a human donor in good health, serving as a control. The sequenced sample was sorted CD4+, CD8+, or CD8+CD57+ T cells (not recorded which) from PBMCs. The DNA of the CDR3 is TGTGCCAGTAGTATTTTGAGGACAGGGGAGTACGAGCAGTACTTC. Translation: CASSILRTGEYEQYF.